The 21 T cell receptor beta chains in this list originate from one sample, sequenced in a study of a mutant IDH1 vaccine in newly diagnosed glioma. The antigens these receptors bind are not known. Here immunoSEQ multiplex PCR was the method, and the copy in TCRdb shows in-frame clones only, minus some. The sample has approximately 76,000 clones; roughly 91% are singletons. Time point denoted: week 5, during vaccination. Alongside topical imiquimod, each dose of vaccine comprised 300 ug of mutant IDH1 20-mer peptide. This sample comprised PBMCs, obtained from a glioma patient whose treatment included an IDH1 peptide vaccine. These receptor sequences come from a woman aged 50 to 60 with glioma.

In DNA form, the CDR3 reads TGTGCCAGCAGGTCCGGAAACACCATATATTTT. Translating gives CASRSGNTIYF. The J gene is TRBJ1-3, the V gene TRBV9; D gene unclear. In germline, CDR1 is SGDLS, CDR2 YYNGEE. The CDR3 contains 11 residues. Trimming stripped 5 bases from V and 4 bases from J, with 4 bases between. Drawing the rest from reference TRBV9 and TRBJ1-3, the complete variable domain is DSGVTQTPKHLITATGQRVTLRCSPRSGDLSVYWYQQSLDQGLQFLIQYYNGEERAKGNILERFSAQQFPDLHSELNLSSLELGDSALYFCASRSGNTIYFGEGSWLTVV.

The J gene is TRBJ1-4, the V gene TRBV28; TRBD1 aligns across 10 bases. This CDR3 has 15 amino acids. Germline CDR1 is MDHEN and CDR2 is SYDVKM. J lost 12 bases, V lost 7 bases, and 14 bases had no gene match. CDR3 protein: CASTYLGQGEAELFF. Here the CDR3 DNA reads TGTGCCAGCACCTATTTAGGACAGGGGGAGGCGGAACTGTTTTTT.

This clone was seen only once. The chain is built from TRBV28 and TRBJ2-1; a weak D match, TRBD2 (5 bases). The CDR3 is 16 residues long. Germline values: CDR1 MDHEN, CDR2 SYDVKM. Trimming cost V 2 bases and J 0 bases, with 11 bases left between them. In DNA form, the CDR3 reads TGTGCCAGCAGTTTAGAGGGATCGCGCTCCTACAATGAGCAGTTCTTC. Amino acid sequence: CASSLEGSRSYNEQFF.

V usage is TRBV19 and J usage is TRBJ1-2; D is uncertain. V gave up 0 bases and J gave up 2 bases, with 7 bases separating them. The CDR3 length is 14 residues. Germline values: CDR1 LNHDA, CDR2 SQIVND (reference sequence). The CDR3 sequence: CASSIDRRNYGYTF. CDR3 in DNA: TGTGCCAGTAGTATAGATCGCCGGAACTATGGCTACACCTTC. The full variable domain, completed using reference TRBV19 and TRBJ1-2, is DGGITQSPKYLFRKEGQNVTLSCEQNLNHDAMYWYRQDPGQGLRLIYYSQIVNDFQKGDIAEGYSVSREKKESFPLTVTSAQKNPTAFYLCASSIDRRNYGYTFGSGTRLTVV.

CDR3 protein: CASSLLAGAAPRTDTQYF. CDR3 nucleotide sequence: TGTGCCAGCAGCTTATTAGCGGGAGCCGCCCCCCGCACAGATACGCAGTATTTT. V usage is TRBV9 and J usage is TRBJ2-3; 9 nucleotides line up with TRBD2. Germline CDR1 SGDLS, CDR2 YYNGEE. The CDR3 covers 18 residues. V shed 4 bases and J 1 base; nucleotides not matched to a gene: 13.

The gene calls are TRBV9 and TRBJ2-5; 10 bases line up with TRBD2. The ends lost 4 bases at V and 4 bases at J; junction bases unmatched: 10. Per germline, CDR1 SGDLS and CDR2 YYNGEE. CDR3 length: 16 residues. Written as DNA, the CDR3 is TGTGCCAGCAGCTTTAGCGGGAGGAAGGAAGGAGAGACCCAGTACTTC. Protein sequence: CASSFSGRKEGETQYF. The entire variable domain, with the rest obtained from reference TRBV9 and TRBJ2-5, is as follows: DSGVTQTPKHLITATGQRVTLRCSPRSGDLSVYWYQQSLDQGLQFLIQYYNGEERAKGNILERFSAQQFPDLHSELNLSSLELGDSALYFCASSFSGRKEGETQYFGPGTRLLVL.

Here the CDR3 DNA reads TGTGCCAGCAGCGTCAGGACAGGGAGGGTCTATGGCTACACCTTC. It codes for CASSVRTGRVYGYTF. The chain employs TRBV9 and TRBJ1-2; 8 bases align to TRBD1. The CDR3 totals 15 residues. With 2 bases clipped from V and 4 bases from J, the junction kept 7 bases outside the gene matches. From germline, CDR1 is SGDLS and CDR2 YYNGEE.

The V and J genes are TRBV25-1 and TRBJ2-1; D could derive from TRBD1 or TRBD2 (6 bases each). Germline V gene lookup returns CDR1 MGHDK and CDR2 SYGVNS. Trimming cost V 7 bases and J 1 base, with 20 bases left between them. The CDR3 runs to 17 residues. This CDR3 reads CASTIRGAIKSYNEQFF. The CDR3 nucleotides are TGTGCCAGCACAATAAGGGGGGCGATTAAGTCCTACAATGAGCAGTTCTTC.

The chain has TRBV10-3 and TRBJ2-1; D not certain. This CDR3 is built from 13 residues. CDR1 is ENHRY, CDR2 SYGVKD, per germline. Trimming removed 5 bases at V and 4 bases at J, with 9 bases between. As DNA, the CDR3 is TGTGCCATCAGTATCTCAAGTTACAATGAGCAGTTCTTC. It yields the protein CAISISSYNEQFF.

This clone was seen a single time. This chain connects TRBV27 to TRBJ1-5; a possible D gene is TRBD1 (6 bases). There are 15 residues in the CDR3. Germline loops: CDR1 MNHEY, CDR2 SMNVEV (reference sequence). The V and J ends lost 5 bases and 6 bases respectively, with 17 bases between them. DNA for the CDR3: TGTGCCAGCAGTCCTCCCGGACAGATACGTCAGCCCCAGCATTTT. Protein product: CASSPPGQIRQPQHF.

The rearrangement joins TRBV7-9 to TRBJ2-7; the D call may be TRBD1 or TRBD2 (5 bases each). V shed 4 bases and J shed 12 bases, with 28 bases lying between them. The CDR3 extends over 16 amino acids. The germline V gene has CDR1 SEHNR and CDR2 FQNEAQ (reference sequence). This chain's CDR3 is CASSSLMGASHRGPYF. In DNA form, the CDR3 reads TGTGCCAGCAGCTCCTTAATGGGAGCGAGCCATAGGGGTCCGTACTTC. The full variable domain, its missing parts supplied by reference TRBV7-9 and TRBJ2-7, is DTGVSQNPRHKITKRGQNVTFRCDPISEHNRLYWYRQTLGQGPEFLTYFQNEAQLEKSRLLSDRFSAERPKGSFSTLEIQRTEQGDSAMYLCASSSLMGASHRGPYFGPGTRLTVT.

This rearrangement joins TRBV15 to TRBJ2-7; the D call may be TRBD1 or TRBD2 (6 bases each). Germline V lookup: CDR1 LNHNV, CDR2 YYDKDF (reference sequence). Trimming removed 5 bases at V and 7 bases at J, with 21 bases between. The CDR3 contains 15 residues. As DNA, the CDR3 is TGTGCCACCAGCCGCATGGAGGGGGGCCGTACGGAGCAGTACTTC. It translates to CATSRMEGGRTEQYF.

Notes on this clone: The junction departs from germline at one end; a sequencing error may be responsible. The CDR3: CASSQGSHEQYF. CDR3 DNA: TGTGCCAGCAGTCAGGGCTCCCACGAGCAGTACTTC. The chain employs TRBV5-6 and TRBJ2-7, with D perhaps matching TRBD1 (5 bases). This CDR3 is built from 12 residues. Germline V gene sequence: CDR1 SGHDT, CDR2 YYEEEE.

CDR3 DNA sequence: TGTGCCAGTTGTACGACTAGCGCCAGCTCCTACAATGAGCAGTTCTTC. The encoded protein is CASCTTSASSYNEQFF. This chain joins TRBV19 and TRBJ2-1, with TRBD2 matching over 8 bases. With V trimmed by 8 bases and J by 0 bases, 9 bases remained unmatched. CDR1 is LNHDA, CDR2 SQIVND, per germline (reference sequence). The CDR3 sequence is 16 residues long. Complete variable domain (other parts from reference TRBV19 and TRBJ2-1): DGGITQSPKYLFRKEGQNVTLSCEQNLNHDAMYWYRQDPGQGLRLIYYSQIVNDFQKGDIAEGYSVSREKKESFPLTVTSAQKNPTAFYLCASCTTSASSYNEQFFGPGTRLTVL.

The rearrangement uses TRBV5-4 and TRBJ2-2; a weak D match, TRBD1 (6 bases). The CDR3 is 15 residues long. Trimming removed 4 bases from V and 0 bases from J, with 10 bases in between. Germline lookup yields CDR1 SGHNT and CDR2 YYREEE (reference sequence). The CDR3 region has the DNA TGTGCCAGCAGCCCCACAGGGACGAACACCGGGGAGCTGTTTTTT. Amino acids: CASSPTGTNTGELFF.

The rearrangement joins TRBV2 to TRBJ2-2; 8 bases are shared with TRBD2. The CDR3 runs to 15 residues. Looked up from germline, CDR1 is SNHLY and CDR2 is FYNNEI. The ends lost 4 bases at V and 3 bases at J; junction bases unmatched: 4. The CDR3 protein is CASSGGRGDTGELFF. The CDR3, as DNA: TGTGCCAGCAGTGGAGGGCGGGGGGACACCGGGGAGCTGTTTTTT.

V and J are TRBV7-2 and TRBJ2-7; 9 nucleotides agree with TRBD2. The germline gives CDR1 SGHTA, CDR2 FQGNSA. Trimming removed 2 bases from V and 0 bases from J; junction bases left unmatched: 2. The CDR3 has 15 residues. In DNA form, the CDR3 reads TGTGCCAGCAGCTTAAGTAGCGGGAGCTCCTACGAGCAGTACTTC. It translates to CASSLSSGSSYEQYF.

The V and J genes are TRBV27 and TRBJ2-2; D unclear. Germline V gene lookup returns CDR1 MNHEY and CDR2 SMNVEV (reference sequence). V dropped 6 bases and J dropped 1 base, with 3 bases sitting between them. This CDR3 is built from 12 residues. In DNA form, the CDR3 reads TGTGCCAGCAGCAGGAACACCGGGGAGCTGTTTTTT. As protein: CASSRNTGELFF.

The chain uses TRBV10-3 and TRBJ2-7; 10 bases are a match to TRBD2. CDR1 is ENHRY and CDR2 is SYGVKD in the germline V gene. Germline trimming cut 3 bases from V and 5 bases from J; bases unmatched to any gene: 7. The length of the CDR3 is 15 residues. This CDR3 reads CAISERVAGGNEQYF. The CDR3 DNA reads TGTGCCATCAGTGAAAGGGTAGCGGGAGGTAACGAGCAGTACTTC.

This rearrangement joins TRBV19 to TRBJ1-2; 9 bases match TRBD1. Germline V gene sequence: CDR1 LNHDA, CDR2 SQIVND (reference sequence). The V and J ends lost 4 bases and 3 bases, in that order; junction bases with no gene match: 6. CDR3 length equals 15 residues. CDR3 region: CASSTGQGLHYGYTF. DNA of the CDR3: TGTGCCAGTAGTACGGGACAGGGCCTCCACTATGGCTACACCTTC.

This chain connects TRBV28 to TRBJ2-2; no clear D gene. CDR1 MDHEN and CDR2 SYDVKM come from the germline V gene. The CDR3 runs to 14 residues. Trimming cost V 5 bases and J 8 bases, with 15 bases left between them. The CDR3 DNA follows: TGTGCCAGCAGTCCCTCCTTAGCTGTTGGGGAGCTGTTTTTT. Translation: CASSPSLAVGELFF.